This T cell receptor (beta chain) emerged from a study of shared clonotypes between healthy human individuals. Study-wide points: Sampling was confined to blood; repertoires within tissues likely differ.

The CDR3 has 13 amino acids. V was clipped by 7 bases and J by 6 bases; unmatched bases: 5. Germline-derived CDR1 and CDR2 are SNHLY and FYNNEI. Some clones are missing from TCRdb's copy, which holds only in-frame ones; the method was immunoSEQ multiplex PCR. The sample has some 530,000 clones, approximately 84% seen once. With respect to this clone: Its specificity is unknown.

The V call is TRBV2, the J call TRBJ2-7; 11 bases agree with TRBD2. This receptor was taken from a middle-aged woman in good health. Some clones in this sample may be carry-over from other donors' samples. Sequencing was performed on PBMCs. CDR3 loop: CASTLLAGGEQYF. In DNA, the CDR3 is TGTGCCAGCACCCTCCTAGCGGGAGGCGAGCAGTACTTC.